These 14 T cell receptor beta chains came from one sample sequenced in a study of blood T cell repertoires in COVID-19. The table came from immunoSEQ multiplex PCR; TCRdb's copy has only in-frame clones and leaves some out. The sample holds approximately 35,000 clones, about 91% seen once. Sequenced sample: peripheral blood. These receptors came from a woman aged 70-85 years with active COVID-19.

The rearrangement links TRBV7-6 to TRBJ1-2; 7 nucleotides match TRBD1. Losses at the gene ends were 5 bases for V and 2 bases for J; bases not matched to a gene: 2. The V gene's germline CDR1 is SGHVS and CDR2 FNYEAQ. This CDR3 has 13 residues. The CDR3 DNA sequence: TGTGCCAGCAGCCCACAGGGGAACTATGGCTACACCTTC. Translating it yields CASSPQGNYGYTF. Supplemented by reference TRBV7-6 and TRBJ1-2, the full variable domain reads GAGVSQSPRYKVTKRGQDVALRCDPISGHVSLYWYRQALGQGPEFLTYFNYEAQQDKSGLPNDRFSAERPEGSISTLTIQRTEQRDSAMYRCASSPQGNYGYTFGSGTRLTVV.

J is TRBJ2-7 and V is TRBV6-5, with D possibly matching TRBD1 (5 bases). Trimming pared 6 bases from V and 3 bases from J, leaving 15 bases between. Germline V gene lookup returns CDR1 MNHEY and CDR2 SVGAGI. This CDR3 is 14 amino acids long. CDR3: CASSRSGHIYEQYF. CDR3 nucleotides: TGTGCCAGCAGCCGATCCGGACACATCTACGAGCAGTACTTC.

The rearrangement uses TRBV5-8 and TRBJ1-2; a possible D gene is TRBD1 (5 bases). The germline V gene has CDR1 SGHTS and CDR2 YDEGEE. The V end was cut by 0 bases, the J end by 3 bases, with 9 bases between. The CDR3 spans 14 residues. The CDR3 DNA reads TGTGCCAGCAGCTTGGTCGGCAGGGACTATGGCTACACCTTC. Translating gives CASSLVGRDYGYTF.

This chain uses TRBV27 with TRBJ1-2; the match to TRBD1 covers 8 bases. The V segment lost 5 bases and the J segment 4 bases; nucleotides outside the gene matches: 15. The CDR3 totals 17 residues. Per germline, CDR1 MNHEY and CDR2 SMNVEV (reference sequence). Written as DNA, the CDR3 is TGTGCCAGCAGTAGTATTTCGGCGGGGGACAGGATCTATGGCTACACCTTC. Amino acids: CASSSISAGDRIYGYTF.

V gene TRBV29-1 combines with J gene TRBJ2-7, with D unclear. Trimming took 4 bases from V and 3 from J, leaving 7 bases between them. CDR1 is SQVTM and CDR2 is ANQGSEA in the germline V gene. This CDR3 spans 11 amino acids. CDR3 loop: CSVAEDYEQYF. The CDR3 DNA reads TGCAGCGTTGCTGAGGACTACGAGCAGTACTTC.

This chain links TRBV9 with TRBJ1-1; TRBD1 aligns across 9 bases. Unmatched junction bases numbered 5, after V lost 4 bases and J lost 4 bases. The length of the CDR3 is 14 residues. The germline gives CDR1 SGDLS, CDR2 YYNGEE. CDR3 amino acids: CASSSGTGLTEAFF. CDR3 nucleotides: TGTGCCAGCAGCTCCGGGACAGGGCTCACTGAAGCTTTCTTT. Variable domain in full (rest from reference TRBV9 and TRBJ1-1): DSGVTQTPKHLITATGQRVTLRCSPRSGDLSVYWYQQSLDQGLQFLIQYYNGEERAKGNILERFSAQQFPDLHSELNLSSLELGDSALYFCASSSGTGLTEAFFGQGTRLTVV.

In this sample, this clone turned up a few times. The chain carries TRBV28 and TRBJ2-7; TRBD1 matches 7 bases. Trimming cost V 4 bases and J 2 bases; bases outside gene matches: 11. Germline loops: CDR1 MDHEN, CDR2 SYDVKM. This CDR3 has 16 amino acids. The CDR3 DNA is TGTGCCAGCAGTTACGTAATAGGGACAGAGACCTACGAGCAGTACTTC. Its protein is CASSYVIGTETYEQYF. Full variable domain (rest looked up from reference TRBV28 and TRBJ2-7): DVKVTQSSRYLVKRTGEKVFLECVQDMDHENMFWYRQDPGLGLRLIYFSYDVKMKEKGDIPEGYSVSREKKERFSLILESASTNQTSMYLCASSYVIGTETYEQYFGPGTRLTVT.

This chain joins TRBV23-1 and TRBJ1-5, with a tentative D call TRBD1 (6 bases). TRBV23-1 is an ORF; its function is uncertain. CDR3 length: 15 amino acids. V was pared by 10 bases and J by 6 bases, with 22 bases between. The CDR3 nucleotides are TGCGCCATCATCGGTAAAGGGGGTTTGGGTCAGCCCCAGCATTTT. Amino acid sequence: CAIIGKGGLGQPQHF.

DNA of the CDR3: TGTGCCAGCAGTTACGTGGGACAGGGGACAGATACGCAGTATTTT. It specifies CASSYVGQGTDTQYF. This chain links TRBV6-5 with TRBJ2-3; 10 positions match TRBD1. J was trimmed by 3 bases and V by 2 bases; bases with no gene match: 2. Germline V lookup: CDR1 MNHEY, CDR2 SVGAGI. The CDR3 totals 15 residues.

The CDR3 DNA follows: TGTGCCAGCAGTTTATCGCGACAGGGGGAGACCCAGTACTTC. This encodes CASSLSRQGETQYF. This sequence joins TRBV27 and TRBJ2-5, with 8 bases identical to TRBD1. Germline CDR1 reads MNHEY; CDR2 reads SMNVEV (reference sequence). J lost 5 bases, V lost 0 bases, and 2 bases had no gene match. There are 14 residues in the CDR3.

The chain joins TRBV7-2 to TRBJ1-2; TRBD1 matches at 10 bases. Losses at the gene ends were 5 bases for V and 5 bases for J; bases not matched to a gene: 8. CDR3 length equals 15 residues. Germline V lookup: CDR1 SGHTA, CDR2 FQGNSA. CDR3 in amino acids: CASSARQGAIYGYTF. Here the CDR3 DNA reads TGTGCCAGCAGCGCAAGACAGGGGGCAATTTATGGCTACACCTTC.

V is TRBV6-6 and J is TRBJ2-3; 10 bases align to TRBD2. The V and J ends lost 7 bases and 7 bases, in that order; junction bases with no gene match: 11. This CDR3 is 15 amino acids long. Germline V gene sequence: CDR1 MNHNY, CDR2 SVGAGI (reference sequence). The CDR3 bases are TGTGCCAGCACCGAAAGCGGGGGGGGAGCAAATACGCAGTATTTT. Protein sequence: CASTESGGGANTQYF.

The table lists this clone with a count of one. The rearrangement uses TRBV7-9 and TRBJ2-5; D not certain. V lost 2 bases to trimming and J lost 5 bases, with 9 bases between them. CDR1 is SEHNR, CDR2 FQNEAQ, per germline (reference sequence). The CDR3 totals 13 residues. CDR3 protein: CASSLSSVETQYF. The CDR3 region has the DNA TGTGCCAGCAGCTTAAGCTCTGTGGAGACCCAGTACTTC. Looking up the rest from reference TRBV7-9 and TRBJ2-5 gives the full variable domain: DTGVSQNPRHKITKRGQNVTFRCDPISEHNRLYWYRQTLGQGPEFLTYFQNEAQLEKSRLLSDRFSAERPKGSFSTLEIQRTEQGDSAMYLCASSLSSVETQYFGPGTRLLVL.

The CDR3 loop reads CASKAVYGQPQHF. CDR3 sequence (DNA): TGTGCCTCAAAAGCGGTGTATGGGCAGCCCCAGCATTTT. The chain links TRBV28 to TRBJ1-5; the D is unclear. The CDR3 runs to 13 residues. Germline lookup yields CDR1 MDHEN and CDR2 SYDVKM. The ends were cut back, 11 bases at V and 7 bases at J, with 18 bases in the middle.